The 10 T cell receptor beta chains presented below share a single source sample, sequenced in a study of OX40 agonist ivuxolimab in advanced cancers. Method: immunoSEQ multiplex PCR; TCRdb's copy keeps in-frame clones and lacks some. Of 30,000 to 35,000 clones listed, over 75% are singletons. The starting material was CD4+ or CD8+ T cells sorted from blood, obtained in a trial of the OX40 agonist ivuxolimab. These receptors were taken from an adult with an advanced solid tumor such as melanoma, head and neck, liver or kidney cancer.

The chain recombines TRBV9 with TRBJ2-7; tentatively, D is TRBD2 (6 bases). The CDR3 contains 11 residues. Germline CDR1 is SGDLS and CDR2 is YYNGEE. The V and J ends lost 3 bases and 7 bases respectively, with 8 bases between them. This CDR3 reads CASSDGGEQYF. CDR3 nucleotide sequence: TGTGCCAGCAGCGACGGGGGAGAGCAGTACTTC. Full variable domain (missing parts from reference TRBV9 and TRBJ2-7): DSGVTQTPKHLITATGQRVTLRCSPRSGDLSVYWYQQSLDQGLQFLIQYYNGEERAKGNILERFSAQQFPDLHSELNLSSLELGDSALYFCASSDGGEQYFGPGTRLTVT.

The chain employs TRBV14 and TRBJ2-4, with D possibly TRBD2 on 5 matching bases. The germline V gene has CDR1 SGHDN and CDR2 FVKESK. Between the trimmed V and J ends, which lost 2 bases and 7 bases, there was a span of 9 bases. The CDR3 spans 13 residues. For the CDR3, the DNA is TGTGCCAGCAGCCAACCGGGATGGAACATTCAGTACTTC. Encoded protein: CASSQPGWNIQYF.

This sequence joins TRBV7-2 and TRBJ2-5, with TRBD1 identical over 7 bases. Germline V CDR1 and CDR2: SGHTA, FQGNSA. With 1 base clipped from V and 4 bases from J, the junction kept 3 bases outside the gene matches. The CDR3 covers 14 residues. CDR3 loop: CASSLDTGAETQYF. CDR3 in DNA: TGTGCCAGCAGCTTAGATACAGGGGCAGAGACCCAGTACTTC.

The rearrangement links TRBV4-2 to TRBJ2-7; perhaps TRBD1 as D (5 bases). V lost 0 bases to trimming and J lost 7 bases, with 19 bases between them. Germline CDR1 and CDR2: LGHNA and YNFKEQ. This CDR3 region has 16 residues. CDR3 in amino acids: CASSQDQGGDWGEQYF. The CDR3 nucleotides read TGTGCCAGCAGCCAAGATCAGGGTGGCGACTGGGGTGAGCAGTACTTC.

This chain uses TRBV6-1 with TRBJ2-7; D is unclear. The CDR3 extends over 12 amino acids. Germline-derived CDR1 and CDR2 are MNHNS and SASEGT. The V end was cut by 6 bases, the J end by 2 bases, with 8 bases between. The CDR3 reads CASSDRPYEQYF. CDR3 coding DNA: TGTGCCAGCAGCGACCGGCCCTACGAGCAGTACTTC.

The chain links TRBV28 to TRBJ2-7; maybe TRBD2 (6 bases). The CDR3 length is 19 residues. Trimming removed 4 bases at V and 7 bases at J, with 32 bases between. Germline CDR1 MDHEN, CDR2 SYDVKM. The CDR3 here is CASSSLAPTRTDYGGEQYF. The CDR3 DNA follows: TGTGCCAGCAGTTCCTTGGCCCCGACGCGGACGGACTATGGGGGGGAGCAGTACTTC.

The chain is built from TRBV6-5 and TRBJ2-7; the match to TRBD1 covers 8 bases. CDR1 is MNHEY and CDR2 is SVGAGI in the germline V gene. With V trimmed by 4 bases and J by 4 bases, 9 bases remained unmatched. The CDR3 contains 15 residues. CDR3 loop: CASSLGTGPSYEQYF. The CDR3 DNA follows: TGTGCCAGCAGTTTGGGGACAGGTCCCTCATACGAGCAGTACTTC.

This clone was recorded a few times. The J gene is TRBJ2-7, the V gene TRBV2, with 8 bases aligning to TRBD2. The germline gives CDR1 SNHLY, CDR2 FYNNEI. This CDR3 has 15 residues. With 8 bases clipped from V and 3 bases from J, the junction kept 12 bases outside the gene matches. The CDR3 bases are TGTGCCAGCCGGGAGGGGGTCGTTTCCGGCTACGAGCAGTACTTC. Protein: CASREGVVSGYEQYF.

In its sample, this clone was seen once. J is TRBJ2-2 and V is TRBV28; unclear D gene. This CDR3 is 16 amino acids long. The V gene's germline CDR1 is MDHEN and CDR2 SYDVKM. The V and J ends lost 6 bases and 1 base respectively, with 15 bases between them. CDR3 in amino acids: CASRTPRAGNTGELFF. DNA of the CDR3: TGTGCCAGCAGAACACCCCGGGCCGGGAACACCGGGGAGCTGTTTTTT.

The chain joins TRBV4-1 to TRBJ2-3, with 8 bases fitting TRBD2. J was trimmed by 0 bases and V by 4 bases; bases with no gene match: 3. Germline loops: CDR1 MGHRA, CDR2 YSYEKL. There are 15 residues in the CDR3. Here the CDR3 reads CASSRSSGSTDTQYF. The CDR3 nucleotides read TGCGCCAGCAGCCGATCTAGCGGGAGCACAGATACGCAGTATTTT.